This T cell receptor beta chain stems from a study of T cells in Graves' hyperthyroidism and ophthalmopathy. Study-level points and caveats: Blood also contained most expanded thyroid clonotypes above 0.001.

Notes on this clonotype: Its matching antigen is unknown.

This CDR3 has 13 residues. Deletions cut 6 bases from V and 4 bases from J, with 12 bases between. TCR beta CDR3 region amplification was performed from RNA transcripts. The HTBI primer set served for first-round RT-PCR of the TCR CDR3. TCRdb re-called the multiplex PCR reads with MiXCR, one entry per CDR3 protein. Among a few hundred thousand distinct CDR3 sequences listed, 15% to 20% were seen once. The sequenced material came from blood. The receptor's source is a woman aged 40 to 50 with Graves' ophthalmopathy. This chain links TRBV12-3 or TRBV12-4 with TRBJ1-2; D is unclear. CDR3 loop: CASSGRVGYGYTF. CDR3 DNA sequence: TGTGCCAGCAGCGGGCGGGTTGGCTATGGCTACACCTTC.